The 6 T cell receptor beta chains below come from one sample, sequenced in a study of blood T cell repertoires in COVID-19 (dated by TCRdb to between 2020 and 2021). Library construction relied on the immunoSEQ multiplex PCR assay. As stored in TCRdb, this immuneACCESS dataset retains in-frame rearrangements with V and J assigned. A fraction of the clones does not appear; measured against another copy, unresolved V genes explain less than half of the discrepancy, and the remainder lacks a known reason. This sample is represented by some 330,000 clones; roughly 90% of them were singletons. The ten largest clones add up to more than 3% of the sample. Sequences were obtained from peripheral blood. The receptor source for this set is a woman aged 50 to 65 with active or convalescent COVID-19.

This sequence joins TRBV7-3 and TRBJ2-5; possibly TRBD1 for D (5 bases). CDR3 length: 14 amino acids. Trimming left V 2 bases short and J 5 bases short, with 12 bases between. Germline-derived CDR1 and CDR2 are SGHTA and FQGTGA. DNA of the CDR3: TGTGCCAGCAGCTTATCAGGGAAGGGGGAGACCCAGTACTTC. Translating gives CASSLSGKGETQYF.

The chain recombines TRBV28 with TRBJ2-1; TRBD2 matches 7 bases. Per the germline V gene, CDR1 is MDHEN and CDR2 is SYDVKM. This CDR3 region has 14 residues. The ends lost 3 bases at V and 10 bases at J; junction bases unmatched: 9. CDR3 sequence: CASSLASGGREQFF. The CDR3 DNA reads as TGTGCCAGCAGTTTGGCTAGCGGTGGAAGGGAGCAGTTCTTC.

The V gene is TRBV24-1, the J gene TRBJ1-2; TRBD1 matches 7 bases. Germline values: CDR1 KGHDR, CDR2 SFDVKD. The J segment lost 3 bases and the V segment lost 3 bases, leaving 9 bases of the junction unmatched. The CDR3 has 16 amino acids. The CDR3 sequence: CATSDPTGFRDYGYTF. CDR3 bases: TGTGCCACCAGTGATCCGACAGGGTTTAGGGACTATGGCTACACCTTC.

The CDR3: CASSFGTGASYEQYF. DNA for the CDR3: TGTGCCAGCAGTTTTGGGACAGGGGCCTCCTACGAGCAGTACTTC. The genes are TRBV27 and TRBJ2-7; the match to TRBD1 covers 10 bases. The CDR3 is made up of 15 amino acids. The germline gives CDR1 MNHEY, CDR2 SMNVEV (reference sequence). J lost 0 bases, V lost 3 bases, and 2 bases had no gene match.

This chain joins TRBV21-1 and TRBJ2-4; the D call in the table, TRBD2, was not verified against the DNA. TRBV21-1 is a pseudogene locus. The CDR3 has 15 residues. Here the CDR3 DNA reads TGTGCCAGCACCGAATCGACGGGGGGGCCGCACATTCAGTACTTC. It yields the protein CASTESTGGPHIQYF.

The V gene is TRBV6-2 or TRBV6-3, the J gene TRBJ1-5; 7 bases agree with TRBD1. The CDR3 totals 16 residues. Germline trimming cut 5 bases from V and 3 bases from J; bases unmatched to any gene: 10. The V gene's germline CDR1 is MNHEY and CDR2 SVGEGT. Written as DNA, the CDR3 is TGTGCCAGCAGTCCATTTGGCAGGGGGGCCAATCAGCCCCAGCATTTT. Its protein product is CASSPFGRGANQPQHF.